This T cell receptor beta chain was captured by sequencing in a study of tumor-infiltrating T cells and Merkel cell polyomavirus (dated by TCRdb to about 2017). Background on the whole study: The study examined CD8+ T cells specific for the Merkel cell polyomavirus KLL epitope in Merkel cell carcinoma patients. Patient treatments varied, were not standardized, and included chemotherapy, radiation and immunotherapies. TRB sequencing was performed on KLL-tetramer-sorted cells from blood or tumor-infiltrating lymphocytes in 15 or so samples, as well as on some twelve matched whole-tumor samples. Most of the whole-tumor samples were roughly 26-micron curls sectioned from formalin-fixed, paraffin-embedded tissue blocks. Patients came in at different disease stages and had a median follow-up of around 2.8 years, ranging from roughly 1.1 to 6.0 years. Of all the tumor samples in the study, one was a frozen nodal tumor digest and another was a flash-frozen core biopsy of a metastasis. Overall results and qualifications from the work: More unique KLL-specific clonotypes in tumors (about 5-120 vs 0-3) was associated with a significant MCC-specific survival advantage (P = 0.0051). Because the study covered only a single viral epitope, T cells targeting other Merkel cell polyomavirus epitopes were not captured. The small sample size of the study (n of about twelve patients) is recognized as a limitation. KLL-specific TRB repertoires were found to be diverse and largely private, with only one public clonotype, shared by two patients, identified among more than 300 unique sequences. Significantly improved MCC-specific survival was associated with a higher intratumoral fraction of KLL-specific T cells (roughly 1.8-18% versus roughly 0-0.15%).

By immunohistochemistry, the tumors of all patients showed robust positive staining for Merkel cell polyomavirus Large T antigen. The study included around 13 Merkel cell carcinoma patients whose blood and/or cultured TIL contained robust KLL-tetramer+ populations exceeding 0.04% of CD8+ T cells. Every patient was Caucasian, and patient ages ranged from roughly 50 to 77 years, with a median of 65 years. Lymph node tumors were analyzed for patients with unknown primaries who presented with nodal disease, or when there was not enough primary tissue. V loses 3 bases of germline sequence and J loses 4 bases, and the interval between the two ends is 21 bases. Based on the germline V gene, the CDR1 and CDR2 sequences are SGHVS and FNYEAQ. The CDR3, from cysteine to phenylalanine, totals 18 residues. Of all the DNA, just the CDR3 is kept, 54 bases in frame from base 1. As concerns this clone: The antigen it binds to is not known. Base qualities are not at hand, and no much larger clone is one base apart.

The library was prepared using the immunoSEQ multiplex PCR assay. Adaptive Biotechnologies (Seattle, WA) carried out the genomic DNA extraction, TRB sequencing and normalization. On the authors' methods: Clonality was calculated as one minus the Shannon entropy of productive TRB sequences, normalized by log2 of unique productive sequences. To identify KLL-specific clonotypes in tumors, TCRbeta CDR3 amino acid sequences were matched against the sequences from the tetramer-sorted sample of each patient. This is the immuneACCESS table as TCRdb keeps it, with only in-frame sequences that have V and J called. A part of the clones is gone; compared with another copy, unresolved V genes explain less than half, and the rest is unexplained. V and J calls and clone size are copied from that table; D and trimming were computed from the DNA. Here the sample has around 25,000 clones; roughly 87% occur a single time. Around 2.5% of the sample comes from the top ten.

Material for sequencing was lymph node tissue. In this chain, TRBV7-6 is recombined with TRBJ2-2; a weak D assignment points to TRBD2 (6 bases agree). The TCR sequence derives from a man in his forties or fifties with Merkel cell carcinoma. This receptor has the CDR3 CASSLQGLPGPTTGELFF. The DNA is TGTGCCAGCAGCTTGCAGGGACTCCCTGGGCCGACCACCGGGGAGCTGTTTTTT. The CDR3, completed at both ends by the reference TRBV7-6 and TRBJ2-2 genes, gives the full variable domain GAGVSQSPRYKVTKRGQDVALRCDPISGHVSLYWYRQALGQGPEFLTYFNYEAQQDKSGLPNDRFSAERPEGSISTLTIQRTEQRDSAMYRCASSLQGLPGPTTGELFFGEGSRLTVL.